This TCR beta chain derives from a study of T cell responses to AZD1222 COVID-19 vaccine. Study-wide results and caveats: The donors showed a predominance of white British ancestry and of females, with possible underestimation of clonal diversity. Spike-specific TCR breadth and depth were elevated following two AZD1222 doses. Sampling that yielded the repertoires occurred only after the peak T cell response. Spike regions recognized by vaccine-associated CD4 TCRs spanned the protein, led by 160-218 and 743-854.

Comments on this clone: Its matching antigen is unknown.

The protocol was immunoSEQ multiplex PCR, while the TCRdb copy is restricted to in-frame clones and leaves out a portion. Here the sample spans 120,000 or so clones, 92% being singletons. This specimen was peripheral blood, taken on day 0 of AZD1222 vaccination. The TCR comes from an adult in good health.

CDR3 in DNA: TGCGCCAGCAGCTTTAGCGGGGGGGATCACAATGAGCAGTTCTTC. Translated: CASSFSGGDHNEQFF. The V and J genes are TRBV5-1 and TRBJ2-1; 11 bases align to TRBD2. Germline lookup yields CDR1 SGHRS and CDR2 YFSETQ. CDR3 length: 15 residues. V lost 2 bases, J lost 5 bases, and 3 bases stayed unmatched.